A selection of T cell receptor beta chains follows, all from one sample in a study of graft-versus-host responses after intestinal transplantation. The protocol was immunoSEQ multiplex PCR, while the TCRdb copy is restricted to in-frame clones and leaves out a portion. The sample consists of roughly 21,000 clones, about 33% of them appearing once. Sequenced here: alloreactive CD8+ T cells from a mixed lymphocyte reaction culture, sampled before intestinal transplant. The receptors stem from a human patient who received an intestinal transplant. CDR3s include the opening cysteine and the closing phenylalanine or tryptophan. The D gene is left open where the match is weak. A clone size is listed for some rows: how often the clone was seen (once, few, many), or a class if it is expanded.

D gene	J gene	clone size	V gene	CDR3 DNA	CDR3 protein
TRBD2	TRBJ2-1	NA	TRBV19	TGTGCCAGTAGTATACCGGGACTAGCTGAGCAGTTCTTC	CASSIPGLAEQFF
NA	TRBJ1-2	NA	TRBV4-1	TGCGCCAGCAGCCAAGGGTTCCTCGGCTACACCTTC	CASSQGFLGYTF
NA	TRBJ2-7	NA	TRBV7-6	TGTGCCAGCAGCTTTGGCGGGGTCGGAGAGCAGTACTTC	CASSFGGVGEQYF
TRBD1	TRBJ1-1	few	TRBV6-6	TGTGCCAGCAGTATGACCGGGACAGGGAACACTGAAGCTTTCTTT	CASSMTGTGNTEAFF
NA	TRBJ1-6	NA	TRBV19	TGTGCCTCCAGGGACGCAGGGTCCATTCCGAGAAATTCACCCCTCCACTTT	CASRDAGSIPRNSPLHF
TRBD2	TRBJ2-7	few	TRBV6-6	TGTGCCAGCAGTTTGGGACTAGCGCAATACGAGCAGTACTTC	CASSLGLAQYEQYF
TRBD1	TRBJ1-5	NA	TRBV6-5	TGTGCCAGCAGCCCAAACAGGGGGAACCAGCCCCAGCATTTT	CASSPNRGNQPQHF
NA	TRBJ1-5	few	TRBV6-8	TGTGCCAGCAGTAACCGCCCCAATCAGCCCCAGCATTTT	CASSNRPNQPQHF
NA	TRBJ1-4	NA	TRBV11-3	TGTGCCAGCAGCCAAGGACAGTTTGCAACTAATGAAAAACTGTTTTTT	CASSQGQFATNEKLFF
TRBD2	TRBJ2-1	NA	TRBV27	TGTGCCAGCAGCGACGGGACTAGCTCCTACAATGAGCAGTTCTTC	CASSDGTSSYNEQFF
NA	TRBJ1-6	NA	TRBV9	TGTGCCAGCAATCCGGGAAATAATTCACCCCTCCACTTT	CASNPGNNSPLHF
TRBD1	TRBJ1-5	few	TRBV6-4	TGTGCCAGCAGCTCGGACAGGGGAAGGTCGTTCAATCAGCCCCAGCATTTT	CASSSDRGRSFNQPQHF
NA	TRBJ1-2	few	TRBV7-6	TGTGCCAGCAGCTTAGGGCAGGGGAACTATGGCTACACCTTC	CASSLGQGNYGYTF
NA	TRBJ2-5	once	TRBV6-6	TGTGCCAGCAGTTTGATGGCGGGACAAGAGACCCAGTACTTC	CASSLMAGQETQYF